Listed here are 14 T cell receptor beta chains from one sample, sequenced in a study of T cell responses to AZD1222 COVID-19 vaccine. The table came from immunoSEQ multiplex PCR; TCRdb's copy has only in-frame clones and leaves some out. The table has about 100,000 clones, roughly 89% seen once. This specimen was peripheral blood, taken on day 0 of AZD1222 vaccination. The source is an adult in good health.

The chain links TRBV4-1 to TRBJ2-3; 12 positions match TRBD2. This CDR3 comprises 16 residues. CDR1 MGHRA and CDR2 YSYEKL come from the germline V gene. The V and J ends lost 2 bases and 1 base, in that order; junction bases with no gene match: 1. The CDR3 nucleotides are TGCGCCAGCAGCCAACGACTAGCGGGGGGCACAGATACGCAGTATTTT. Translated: CASSQRLAGGTDTQYF.

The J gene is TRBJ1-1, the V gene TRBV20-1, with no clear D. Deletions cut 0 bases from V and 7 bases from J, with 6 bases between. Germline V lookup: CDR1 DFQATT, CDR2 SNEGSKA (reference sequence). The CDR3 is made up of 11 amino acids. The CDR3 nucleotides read TGCAGTGCTAGAGACTACGGTGAAGCTTTCTTT. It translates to CSARDYGEAFF.

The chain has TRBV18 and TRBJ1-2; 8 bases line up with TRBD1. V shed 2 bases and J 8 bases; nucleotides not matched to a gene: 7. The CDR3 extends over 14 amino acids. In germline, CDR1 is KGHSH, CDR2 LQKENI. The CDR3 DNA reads TGTGCCAGCTCACCATCGGACAGGGTCGGAGGCTACACCTTC. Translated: CASSPSDRVGGYTF.

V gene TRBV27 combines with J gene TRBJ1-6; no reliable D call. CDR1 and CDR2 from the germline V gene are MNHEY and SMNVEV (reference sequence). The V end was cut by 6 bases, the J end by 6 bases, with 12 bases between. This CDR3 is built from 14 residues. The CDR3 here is CASRSGFINSPLHF. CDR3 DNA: TGTGCCAGCAGAAGTGGGTTCATTAATTCACCCCTCCACTTT.

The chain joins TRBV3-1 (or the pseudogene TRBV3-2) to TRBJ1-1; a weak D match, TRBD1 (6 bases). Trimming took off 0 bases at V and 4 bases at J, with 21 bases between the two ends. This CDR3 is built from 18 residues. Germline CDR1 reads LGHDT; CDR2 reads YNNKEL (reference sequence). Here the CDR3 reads CASSQDPSPGASSTEAFF. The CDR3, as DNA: TGTGCCAGCAGCCAAGATCCCAGCCCAGGGGCGAGTAGCACTGAAGCTTTCTTT.

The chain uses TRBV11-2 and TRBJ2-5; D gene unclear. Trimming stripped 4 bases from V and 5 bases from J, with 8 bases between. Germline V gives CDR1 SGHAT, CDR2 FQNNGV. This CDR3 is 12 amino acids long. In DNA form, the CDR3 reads TGTGCCAGCAGCTCCAAAGGGGAGACCCAGTACTTC. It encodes CASSSKGETQYF.

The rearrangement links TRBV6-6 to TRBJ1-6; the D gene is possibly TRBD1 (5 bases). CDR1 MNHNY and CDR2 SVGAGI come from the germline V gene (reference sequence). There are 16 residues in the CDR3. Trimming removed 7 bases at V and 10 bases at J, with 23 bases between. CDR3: CASTGLSGAIWSPLHF. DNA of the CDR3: TGTGCCAGCACCGGCCTGTCTGGGGCAATATGGTCACCCCTCCACTTT.

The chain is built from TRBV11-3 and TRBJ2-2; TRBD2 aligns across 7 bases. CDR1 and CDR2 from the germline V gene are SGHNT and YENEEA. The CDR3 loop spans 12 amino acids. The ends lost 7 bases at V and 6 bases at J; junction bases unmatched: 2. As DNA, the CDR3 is TGTGCCAGCAACAGCGGGGCCGGGGAGCTGTTTTTT. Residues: CASNSGAGELFF.

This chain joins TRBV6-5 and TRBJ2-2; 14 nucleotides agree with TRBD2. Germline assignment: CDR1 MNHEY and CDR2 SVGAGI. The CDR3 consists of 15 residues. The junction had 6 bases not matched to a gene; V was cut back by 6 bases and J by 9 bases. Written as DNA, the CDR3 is TGTGCCAGCAGAAGAGGACTAGCGGGGGGTTGGGAGCTGTTTTTT. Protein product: CASRRGLAGGWELFF.

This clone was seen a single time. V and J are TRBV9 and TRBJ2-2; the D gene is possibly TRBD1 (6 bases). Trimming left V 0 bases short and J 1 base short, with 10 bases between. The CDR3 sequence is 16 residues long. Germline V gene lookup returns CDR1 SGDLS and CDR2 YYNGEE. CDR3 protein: CASSVAGHQNTGELFF. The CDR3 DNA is TGTGCCAGCAGCGTAGCGGGACACCAGAACACCGGGGAGCTGTTTTTT.

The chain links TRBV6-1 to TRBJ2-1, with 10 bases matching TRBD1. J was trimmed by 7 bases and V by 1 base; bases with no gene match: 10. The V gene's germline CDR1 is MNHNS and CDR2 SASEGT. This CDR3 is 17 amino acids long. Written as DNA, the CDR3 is TGTGCCAGCAGTGAAGGGGGAGCGGGACAGGGGCGGAATGAGCAGTTCTTC. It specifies CASSEGGAGQGRNEQFF.

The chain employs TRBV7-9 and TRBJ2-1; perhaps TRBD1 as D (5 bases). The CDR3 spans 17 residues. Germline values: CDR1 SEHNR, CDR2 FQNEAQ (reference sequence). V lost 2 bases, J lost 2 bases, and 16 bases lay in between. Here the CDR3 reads CASSLRTTVYTYNEQFF. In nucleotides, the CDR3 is TGTGCCAGCAGCTTACGGACGACAGTCTATACCTACAATGAGCAGTTCTTC.

CDR3 in amino acids: CATLERDTDTQYF. The CDR3 nucleotides are TGTGCCACCCTAGAGAGGGATACAGATACGCAGTATTTT. The chain joins TRBV19 to TRBJ2-3; D is perhaps TRBD2 (5 bases). This CDR3 comprises 13 residues. Between the trimmed V and J ends, which lost 10 bases and 3 bases, there was a span of 14 bases. The germline V gene has CDR1 LNHDA and CDR2 SQIVND (reference sequence).

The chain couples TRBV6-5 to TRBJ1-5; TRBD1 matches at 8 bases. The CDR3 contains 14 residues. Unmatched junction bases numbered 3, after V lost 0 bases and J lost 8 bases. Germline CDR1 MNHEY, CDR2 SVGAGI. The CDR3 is CASSYSTGAEPQHF. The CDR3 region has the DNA TGTGCCAGCAGTTACTCGACAGGGGCGGAGCCCCAGCATTTT.